This T cell receptor (beta chain) derives from a study of tumor and adjacent non-tumor tissue in lung cancer (dated by TCRdb to the late 2010s). Regarding the research as a whole: The cohort included some 11 adenocarcinoma, a couple of squamous cell carcinoma and 1 small cell lung cancer patients. The approximately 15 patients were aged roughly 31 to 80 years, included some 10 men and 5 women, and had TNM stage I to III disease. TCRbeta CDR3 sequencing was performed on more than 25 paired specimens, with one tumor sample and one normal lung sample collected per patient. Sequencing generated a total of some 130 million productive TCRbeta reads, averaging roughly 4.4 million reads per sample. The study compared bulk TCRbeta repertoires from lung tumor tissue and matched distant non-tumor lung tissue of some 14 lung cancer patients. Summary of the overall study and its limitations: The top 100 clones accounted for a significantly larger cumulative portion of the repertoire in normal lung than in tumor tissue. Peripheral blood was not sequenced, so blood TCRbeta repertoires were not examined in the lung cancer patients of the study. Younger patients had significantly higher TCR diversity, and higher tumor TCR diversity was associated with shorter overall and disease-free survival. Significantly higher TCR diversity (inverse Simpson) was observed in tumor tissue than in normal lung tissue (around 450 vs 150, P = 0.0075, Mann-Whitney U test). Neither the sequencing platform nor unique molecular identifiers are named or mentioned anywhere in the methods. Only roughly 14 patients were in the cohort, and the authors stated that larger samples and more detailed clinical data are needed.

The library was prepared using multiplex PCR. For sequencing, an Illumina HiSeq 2500 was employed. TCRbeta libraries were constructed through three rounds of nested PCR with primers (Table S4) according to protocols adapted from ARM-PCR. Before sequencing, PCR products of 200-500 bp were excised from the gel and purified with the QIAquick gel extraction kit. Concerning the study's data processing: Trimmomatic was used to clean the reads, FLASH merged the cleaned reads into complete CDR3 sequences, and MiTCR assigned the sequences to V(D)J germline segments. Clonal diversity was computed as the inverse Simpson's index with VDJtools. A read counted as productive if the sequence was in-frame and lacked a premature stop codon. In TCRdb, the public reads were trimmed at Q25 with fastp and aligned with MiXCR, with productive beta chains retained. Merged by CDR3 protein, the rows form single entries marked with the most common genes and DNA. The V and J calls follow TCRdb's processing rather than the paper's. This sample lists some 70,000 distinct CDR3 sequences; around two thirds were detected once. The top ten constitute around a quarter of the sample.

There are 13 amino acids in the CDR3, from cysteine to phenylalanine inclusive. The DNA shown is the 39-base CDR3, in frame from base 1. The trim is 5 bases for V and 5 bases for J, with a gap of 13 bases between the germline ends. According to the germline V gene (reference sequence), CDR1 reads DFQATT and CDR2 reads SNEGSKA. Bulk unsorted tissue served as the source for RNA extraction, and RNA quality was assessed using a NanoDrop ND-1000 and an Agilent 2100. For the normal lung samples, distant non-tumor tissue was collected more than 3 cm away from the tumor edge. The donors were newly diagnosed lung cancer patients admitted for thoracic surgery in China from August to November 2014 who had not received prior chemotherapy. Patients who had received previous radiotherapy or chemotherapy, or who had another concurrent cancer, were excluded from the study. Surgical tissue pieces of 1-2 cm3 were preserved in RNAlater solution and stored at -80 °C until use.

The table lists this clonotype with many counts. It lacks a known antigen. No base quality values were provided; no much bigger clone lies one nucleotide off. Recombination connected TRBV20-1 to TRBJ2-1, with no D gene named confidently. The material sequenced was distant non-tumor lung tissue. The TCR originated in a woman in her forties or fifties with non-small cell lung cancer. The nucleotide sequence is TGCAGTGCTCCCTCTGGTGAGCACAATGAGCAGTTCTTC. This yields the protein CSAPSGEHNEQFF.